The entry that follows covers one T cell receptor beta chain sequence. Distinct nucleotide sequences in the sample also encode this CDR3. The data stem from a study of blood T cell repertoires in COVID-19. In the original analysis: The assay estimated nucleated cells by amplifying reference gene primers. Clones were read by immunoSEQ multiplex PCR, and TCRdb kept only the in-frame ones, dropping some. V and J calls and clone size are those listed in that table; D and trimming were worked out from the DNA. The sample has more than 300,000 clones; around 83% are singletons. Trimming took 3 bases from V and 4 from J, leaving 14 bases between them. The V gene's germline CDR1 is KGHDR and CDR2 SFDVKD. The CDR3 has 15 amino acids.

This sequence originates from a woman between 45 and 65 years old with acute or convalescent COVID-19. The chain employs TRBV24-1 and TRBJ1-1; D possibly corresponds to TRBD1 (6 bases). Sequenced material: peripheral blood. The CDR3 DNA reads as TGTGCCACCAGTGATGCTGGCCAGGGGTCCACTGAAGCTTTCTTT. It codes for CATSDAGQGSTEAFF.